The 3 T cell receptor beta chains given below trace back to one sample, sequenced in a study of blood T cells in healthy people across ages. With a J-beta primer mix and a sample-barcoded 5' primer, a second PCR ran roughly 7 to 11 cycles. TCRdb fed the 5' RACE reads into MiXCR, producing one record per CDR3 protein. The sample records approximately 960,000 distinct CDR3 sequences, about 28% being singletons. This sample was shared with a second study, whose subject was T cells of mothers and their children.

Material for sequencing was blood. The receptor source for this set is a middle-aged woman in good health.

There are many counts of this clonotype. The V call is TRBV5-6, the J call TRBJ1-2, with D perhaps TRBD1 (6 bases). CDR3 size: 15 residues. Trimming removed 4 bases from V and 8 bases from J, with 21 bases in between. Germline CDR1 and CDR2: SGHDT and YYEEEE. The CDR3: CASSQSRGALRGYTF. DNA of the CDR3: TGTGCCAGCAGCCAATCGCGGGGGGCGCTTCGGGGCTACACCTTC.

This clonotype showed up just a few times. Written as DNA, the CDR3 is TGTGCCAGCAGCCCAAGGGAGGTAGATACGCAGTATTTT. This translates into CASSPREVDTQYF. The chain links TRBV7-2 to TRBJ2-3; a possible D gene is TRBD2 (6 bases). With 5 bases removed from V and 5 bases from J, the gap between germline ends came to 11 bases. Germline assignment: CDR1 SGHTA and CDR2 FQGNSA. This CDR3 is built from 13 residues.

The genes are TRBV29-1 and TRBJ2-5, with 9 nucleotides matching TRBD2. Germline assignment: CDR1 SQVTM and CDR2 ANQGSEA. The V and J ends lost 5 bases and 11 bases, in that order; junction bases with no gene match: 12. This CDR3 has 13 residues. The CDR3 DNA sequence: TGCAGCGTTCGGCGGGGGGGAAGCAATGAGCAGTACTTC. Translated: CSVRRGGSNEQYF.